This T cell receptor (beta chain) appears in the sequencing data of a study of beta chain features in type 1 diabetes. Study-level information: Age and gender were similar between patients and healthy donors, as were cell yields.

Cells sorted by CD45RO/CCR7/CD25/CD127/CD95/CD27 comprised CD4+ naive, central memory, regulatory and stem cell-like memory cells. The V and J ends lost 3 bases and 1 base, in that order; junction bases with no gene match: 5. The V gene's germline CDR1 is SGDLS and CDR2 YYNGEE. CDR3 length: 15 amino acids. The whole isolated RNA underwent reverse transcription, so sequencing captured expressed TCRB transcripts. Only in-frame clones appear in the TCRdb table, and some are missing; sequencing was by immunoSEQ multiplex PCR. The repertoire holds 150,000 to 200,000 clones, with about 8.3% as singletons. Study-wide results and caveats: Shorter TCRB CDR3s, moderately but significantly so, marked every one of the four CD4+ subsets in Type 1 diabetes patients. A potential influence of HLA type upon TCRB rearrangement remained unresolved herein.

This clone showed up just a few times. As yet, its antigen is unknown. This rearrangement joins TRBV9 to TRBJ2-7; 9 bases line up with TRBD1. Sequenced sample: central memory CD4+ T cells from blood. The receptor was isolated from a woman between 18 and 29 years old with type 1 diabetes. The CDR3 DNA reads TGTGCCAGCAGCGCCGACAGGGGGAGGTCCTACGAGCAGTACTTC. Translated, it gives CASSADRGRSYEQYF.